These 3 T cell receptor beta chains were sequenced from one sample in a study of shared clonotypes between healthy human individuals. Sequencing was performed with immunoSEQ multiplex PCR; in TCRdb, only in-frame clones are kept and a portion is missing. This table has roughly 2.5 million clones, around 94% appearing once. What was sequenced was naive CD4+ T cells sorted from blood. Subset defined: CD45RA+ positively selected. These receptors originate from a young man in good health.

The gene calls are TRBV5-1 and TRBJ2-2; 12 bases fit TRBD2. Germline trimming cut 4 bases from V and 6 bases from J; bases unmatched to any gene: 4. In germline, CDR1 is SGHRS, CDR2 YFSETQ. The CDR3 extends over 15 amino acids. CDR3 DNA sequence: TGCGCCAGCAGCGACGGACTAGCGGGGCCCGGGGAGCTGTTTTTT. Its translation: CASSDGLAGPGELFF.

The chain employs TRBV11-1 and TRBJ2-1; 13 bases are shared with TRBD2. This CDR3 has 15 amino acids. Germline V gives CDR1 SGHAT, CDR2 FQDESV (reference sequence). J was trimmed by 9 bases and V by 1 base; bases with no gene match: 3. Here the CDR3 reads CASSLELAGGREQFF. The CDR3 nucleotides are TGTGCCAGCAGCTTAGAACTAGCGGGGGGGCGTGAGCAGTTCTTC.

This rearrangement joins TRBV28 to TRBJ1-4, with D maybe TRBD1 (6 bases). Germline CDR1 is MDHEN and CDR2 is SYDVKM. CDR3 length equals 13 residues. Trimming cost V 7 bases and J 3 bases, with 9 bases left between them. The CDR3 loop is CASTGGPNEKLFF. CDR3 sequence (DNA): TGTGCCAGCACTGGGGGCCCTAATGAAAAACTGTTTTTT.